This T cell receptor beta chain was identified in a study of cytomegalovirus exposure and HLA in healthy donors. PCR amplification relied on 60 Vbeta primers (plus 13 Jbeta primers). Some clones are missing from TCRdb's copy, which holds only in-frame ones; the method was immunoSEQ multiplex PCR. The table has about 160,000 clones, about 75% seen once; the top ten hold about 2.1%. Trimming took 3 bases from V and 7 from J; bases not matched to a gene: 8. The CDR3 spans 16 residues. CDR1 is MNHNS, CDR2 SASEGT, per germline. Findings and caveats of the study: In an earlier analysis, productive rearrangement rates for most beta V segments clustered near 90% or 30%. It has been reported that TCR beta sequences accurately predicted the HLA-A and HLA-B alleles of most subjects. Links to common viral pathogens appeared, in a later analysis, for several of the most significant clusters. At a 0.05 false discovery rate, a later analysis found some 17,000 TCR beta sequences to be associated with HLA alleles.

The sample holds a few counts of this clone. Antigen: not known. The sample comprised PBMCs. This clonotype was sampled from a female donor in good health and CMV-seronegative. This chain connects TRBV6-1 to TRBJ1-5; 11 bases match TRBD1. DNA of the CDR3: TGTGCCAGCAGTGAGCTTCGGACAGGGGGCATCCAGCCCCAGCATTTT. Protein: CASSELRTGGIQPQHF.